A selection of T cell receptor beta chains follows, all from one sample in a study of cytotoxic CD8 clonotypes in ibrutinib-treated CLL. Only in-frame clones appear in the TCRdb table, and some are missing; sequencing was by immunoSEQ multiplex PCR. The table has 60,000 or so clones, less than 75% seen once. The material sequenced was PBMCs, taken after 12 months of ibrutinib treatment. The receptor set was obtained from a human donor with chronic lymphocytic leukemia. CDR3s include the opening cysteine and the closing phenylalanine or tryptophan. The order of the fields is J gene, clone size, D gene, V gene, CDR3 DNA, CDR3 protein. The D gene is left open where the match is weak. Only part of the rows carry a size: once, few, many, or a class if the clone is expanded.

j_gene: TRBJ2-3; abundance: .; d_gene: .; v_gene: TRBV5-6; CDR3nt: TGTGCCAGCAGCTTAGGAGATACGCAGTATTTT; CDR3aa: CASSLGDTQYF
j_gene: TRBJ2-1; abundance: .; d_gene: .; v_gene: TRBV11-3; CDR3nt: TGTGCCAGCAGGTTAGGCCCGGGGCATGAGCAGTTCTTC; CDR3aa: CASRLGPGHEQFF
j_gene: TRBJ2-3; abundance: .; d_gene: TRBD2; v_gene: TRBV5-8; CDR3nt: TGTGCCAGCAGCGTACCTAGCGGGCTGAGCACAGATACGCAGTATTTT; CDR3aa: CASSVPSGLSTDTQYF
j_gene: TRBJ2-1; abundance: few; d_gene: .; v_gene: TRBV28; CDR3nt: TGTGCCAGCAGTTTATGGGGCTACAATGAGCAGTTCTTC; CDR3aa: CASSLWGYNEQFF
j_gene: TRBJ2-3; abundance: many; d_gene: TRBD1; v_gene: TRBV7-9; CDR3nt: TGTGCCAGCAGCGTAGGTCCAGGACAGGGGCGCACAGATACGCAGTATTTT; CDR3aa: CASSVGPGQGRTDTQYF
j_gene: TRBJ2-5; abundance: .; d_gene: .; v_gene: TRBV25-1; CDR3nt: TGTGCCAGCAGTGAAGGGGGGAGCGGCCAAGAGACCCAGTACTTC; CDR3aa: CASSEGGSGQETQYF
j_gene: TRBJ1-3; abundance: many; d_gene: .; v_gene: TRBV5-5; CDR3nt: TGTGCCAGCAGCTTGGATCCAGGGGTACGCTCTGGAAACACCATATATTTT; CDR3aa: CASSLDPGVRSGNTIYF
j_gene: TRBJ2-1; abundance: .; d_gene: TRBD2; v_gene: TRBV2; CDR3nt: TGTGCCAGCAGTGAAGGGCTAGCGGGAGTAAGTCAGTTCTTC; CDR3aa: CASSEGLAGVSQFF
j_gene: TRBJ2-3; abundance: .; d_gene: TRBD2; v_gene: TRBV28; CDR3nt: TGTGCCAGCAGTCCGTGGGGGATACTAGCGGGGGTAACAGATACGCAGTATTTT; CDR3aa: CASSPWGILAGVTDTQYF
j_gene: TRBJ1-2; abundance: .; d_gene: TRBD1; v_gene: TRBV5-1; CDR3nt: TGCGCCAGCAGCTCTGCCAGGGGGCCCTATGGCTACACCTTC; CDR3aa: CASSSARGPYGYTF
j_gene: TRBJ1-2; abundance: few; d_gene: .; v_gene: TRBV18; CDR3nt: TGTGCCAGCTCACCACAGGGGACCCCTAACTATGGCTACACCTTC; CDR3aa: CASSPQGTPNYGYTF
j_gene: TRBJ2-7; abundance: .; d_gene: TRBD2; v_gene: TRBV5-1; CDR3nt: TGCGCCAGCAGCTTTCCTCGGGACGGCGGGAGGAACTCCTACGAGCAGTACTTC; CDR3aa: CASSFPRDGGRNSYEQYF
j_gene: TRBJ2-1; abundance: .; d_gene: .; v_gene: TRBV7-2; CDR3nt: TGTGCCAGCAGCTTAGTTGGTGGGAAGAGCTCCTACAATGAGCAGTTCTTC; CDR3aa: CASSLVGGKSSYNEQFF
j_gene: TRBJ2-5; abundance: .; d_gene: .; v_gene: TRBV6-5; CDR3nt: TGTGCCAGCAGTAGGACGACGGTAGAGACCCAGTACTTC; CDR3aa: CASSRTTVETQYF
j_gene: TRBJ2-3; abundance: .; d_gene: .; v_gene: TRBV7-2; CDR3nt: TGTGCCGGGTCCGGAGCTCATTTAGATACGCAGTATTTT; CDR3aa: CAGSGAHLDTQYF
j_gene: TRBJ2-3; abundance: once; d_gene: TRBD1; v_gene: TRBV7-6; CDR3nt: TGTGCCAGCAGCTTAGAGACTTTTGGCAGGGGGAGAACAGATACGCAGTATTTT; CDR3aa: CASSLETFGRGRTDTQYF
j_gene: TRBJ2-2; abundance: .; d_gene: TRBD1; v_gene: TRBV28; CDR3nt: TGTGCCAGCAGTCCCGGGACAGGGACCGGGGAGCTGTTTTTT; CDR3aa: CASSPGTGTGELFF
j_gene: TRBJ2-6; abundance: many; d_gene: .; v_gene: TRBV7-6; CDR3nt: TGTGCCAGCAGCTACCGCGGGTGGTCTGGGGCCAACGTCCTGACTTTC; CDR3aa: CASSYRGWSGANVLTF
j_gene: TRBJ2-7; abundance: .; d_gene: .; v_gene: TRBV27; CDR3nt: TGTGCCAGCGGGAATGTGCGTCGGGAGCAGTACTTC; CDR3aa: CASGNVRREQYF
j_gene: TRBJ1-4; abundance: .; d_gene: TRBD1; v_gene: TRBV5-1; CDR3nt: TGCGCCAGCAGCCTAGATCTGGGACAGGGATACGAAAAACTGTTTTTT; CDR3aa: CASSLDLGQGYEKLFF